This paragraph covers one TCR beta chain sequence. Source study methods: From reference gene primer amplification, estimates of nucleated cell counts were derived. TCRdb keeps only in-frame clones here, not all; method: immunoSEQ multiplex PCR. V, J and clone size derive from that table, while D and trimming were established from the DNA sequence. This sample has 150,000 to 200,000 clones, with around 83% found just once. The V gene's germline CDR1 is LNHNV and CDR2 YYDKDF (reference sequence). V lost 0 bases, J lost 2 bases, and 8 bases lay in between. The CDR3 runs to 15 residues. The sample originates from a study of blood T cell repertoires in COVID-19. As for the study in general: The study drew acute and convalescent COVID-19 samples from the United States, Italy and Spain. Nucleic acid was either cDNA or gDNA, and it came from T cells, B-cell-depleted T cells, or PBMCs.

Source material: peripheral blood. This TCR was recovered from a woman younger than 45 with active or convalescent COVID-19. The J gene is TRBJ1-5, the V gene TRBV15; D possibly corresponds to TRBD1 (5 bases). CDR3 sequence: CATSRDRVGNQPQHF. The CDR3 nucleotides are TGTGCCACCAGCAGAGACAGGGTCGGCAATCAGCCCCAGCATTTT. Looking up the rest from reference TRBV15 and TRBJ1-5 gives the full variable domain: DAMVIQNPRYQVTQFGKPVTLSCSQTLNHNVMYWYQQKSSQAPKLLFHYYDKDFNNEADTPDNFQSRRPNTSFCFLDIRSPGLGDTAMYLCATSRDRVGNQPQHFGDGTRLSIL.